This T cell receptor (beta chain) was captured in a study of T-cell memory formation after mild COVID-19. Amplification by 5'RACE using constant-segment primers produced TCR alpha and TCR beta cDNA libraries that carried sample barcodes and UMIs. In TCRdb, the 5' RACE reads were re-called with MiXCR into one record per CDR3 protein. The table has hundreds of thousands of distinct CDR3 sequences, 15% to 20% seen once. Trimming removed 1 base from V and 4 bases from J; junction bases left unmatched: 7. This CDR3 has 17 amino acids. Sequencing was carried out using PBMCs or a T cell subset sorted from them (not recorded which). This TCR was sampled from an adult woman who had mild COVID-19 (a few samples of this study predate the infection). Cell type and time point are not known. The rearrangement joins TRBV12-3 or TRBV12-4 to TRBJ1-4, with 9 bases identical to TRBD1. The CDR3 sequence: CASSLGLQGAVNEKLFF. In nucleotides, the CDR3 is TGTGCCAGCAGTTTAGGGCTACAGGGGGCGGTTAATGAAAAACTGTTTTTT.